The following is a T cell receptor (beta chain) sequence with its context. The antigen is unknown. These data come from a study of Ad26.COV2.S vaccination and SARS-CoV-2 variants. Study summary: Intramuscular Ad26.COV2.S at 5x10^10 or 1x10^11 viral particles. Findings and limits, study-wide: Vaccine recipients and placebo recipients showed similar non-spike TCR breadth.

Treatment reported: 15 to 20 received Ad26.COV2.S at low or high dose, single or two shots; a few received placebo; per-sample allocation not given. The samples were gathered on day 63 after the first injection of vaccine or placebo. At a Boston site, the person donating was an adult of 18-55 years. Data came from immunoSEQ multiplex PCR; TCRdb stores just in-frame clones and leaves some out. The sample records some 300,000 clones, about 85% being singletons. Per germline, CDR1 MDHEN and CDR2 SYDVKM. The trim removed 6 bases at V and 1 base at J, leaving 4 bases unmatched. The CDR3 runs to 14 residues.

Source: peripheral blood, taken in a trial of Ad26.COV2.S vaccine versus placebo. This TCR came from a person between 18 and 65 years old who received the Ad26.COV2.S COVID-19 vaccine or a placebo. The chain combines TRBV28 with TRBJ2-5; 8 bases align to TRBD1. The CDR3 DNA reads TGTGCCAGCAGGATCACAGGGGGCCAAGAGACCCAGTACTTC. This gives the protein CASRITGGQETQYF.